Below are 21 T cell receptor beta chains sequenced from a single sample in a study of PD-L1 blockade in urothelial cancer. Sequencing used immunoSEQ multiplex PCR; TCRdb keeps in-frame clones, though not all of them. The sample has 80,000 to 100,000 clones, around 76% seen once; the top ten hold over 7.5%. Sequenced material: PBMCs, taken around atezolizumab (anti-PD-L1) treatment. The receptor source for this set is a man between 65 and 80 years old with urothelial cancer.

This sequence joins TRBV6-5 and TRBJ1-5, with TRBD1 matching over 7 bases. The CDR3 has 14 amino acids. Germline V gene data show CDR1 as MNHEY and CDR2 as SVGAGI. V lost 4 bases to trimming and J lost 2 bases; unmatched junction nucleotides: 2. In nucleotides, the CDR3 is TGTGCCAGCAGTTTTGGACAGGGCAATCAGCCCCAGCATTTT. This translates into CASSFGQGNQPQHF.

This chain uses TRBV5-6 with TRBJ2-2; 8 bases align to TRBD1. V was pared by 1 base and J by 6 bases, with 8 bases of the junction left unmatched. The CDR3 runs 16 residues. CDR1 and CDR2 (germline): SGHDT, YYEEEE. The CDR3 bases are TGTGCCAGCAGCTTGCTGATGCAGGGGGCGGCCGGGGAGCTGTTTTTT. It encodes CASSLLMQGAAGELFF.

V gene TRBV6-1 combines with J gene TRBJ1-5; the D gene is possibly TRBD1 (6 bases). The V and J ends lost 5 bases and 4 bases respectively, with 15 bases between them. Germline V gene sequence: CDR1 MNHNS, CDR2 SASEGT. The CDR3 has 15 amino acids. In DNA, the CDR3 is TGTGCCAGCAGTCGCGGACAGAGCCCTAATCAGCCCCAGCATTTT. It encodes CASSRGQSPNQPQHF.

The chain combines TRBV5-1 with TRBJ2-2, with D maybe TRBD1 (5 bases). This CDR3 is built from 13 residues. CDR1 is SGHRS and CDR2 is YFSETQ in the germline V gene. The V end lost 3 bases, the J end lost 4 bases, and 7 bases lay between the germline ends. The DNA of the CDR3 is TGCGCCAGCAGCTCACAGGTCACCGGGGAGCTGTTTTTT. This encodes CASSSQVTGELFF.

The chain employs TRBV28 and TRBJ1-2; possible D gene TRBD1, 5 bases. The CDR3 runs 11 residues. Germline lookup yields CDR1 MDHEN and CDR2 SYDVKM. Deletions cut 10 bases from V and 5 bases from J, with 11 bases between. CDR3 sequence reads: CATLKGYGYTF. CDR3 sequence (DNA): TGTGCCACCCTGAAGGGGTATGGCTACACCTTC.

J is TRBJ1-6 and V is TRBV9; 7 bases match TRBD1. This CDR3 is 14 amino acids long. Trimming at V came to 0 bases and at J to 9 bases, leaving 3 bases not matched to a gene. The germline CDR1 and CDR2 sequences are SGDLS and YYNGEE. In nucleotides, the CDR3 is TGTGCCAGCAGCGTAGAACAGGGGTCTTCACCCCTCCACTTT. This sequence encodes CASSVEQGSSPLHF.

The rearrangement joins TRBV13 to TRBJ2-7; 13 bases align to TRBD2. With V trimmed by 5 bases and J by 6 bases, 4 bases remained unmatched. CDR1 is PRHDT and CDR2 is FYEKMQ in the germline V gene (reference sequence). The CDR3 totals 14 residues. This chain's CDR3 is CASSPRLAGGEQYF. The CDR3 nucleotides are TGTGCCAGCAGCCCCCGACTAGCGGGAGGCGAGCAGTACTTC.

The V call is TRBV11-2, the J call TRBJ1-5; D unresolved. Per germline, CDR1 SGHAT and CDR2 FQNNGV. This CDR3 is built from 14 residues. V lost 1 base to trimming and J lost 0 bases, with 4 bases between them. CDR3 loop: CASSLAHSNQPQHF. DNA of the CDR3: TGTGCCAGCAGCTTAGCCCATAGCAATCAGCCCCAGCATTTT.

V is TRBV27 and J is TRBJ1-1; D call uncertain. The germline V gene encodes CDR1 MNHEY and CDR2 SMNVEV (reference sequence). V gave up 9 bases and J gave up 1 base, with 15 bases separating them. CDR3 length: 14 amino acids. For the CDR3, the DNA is TGTGCCAGTCTGAGGTCACCCGGGAACACTGAAGCTTTCTTT. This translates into CASLRSPGNTEAFF.

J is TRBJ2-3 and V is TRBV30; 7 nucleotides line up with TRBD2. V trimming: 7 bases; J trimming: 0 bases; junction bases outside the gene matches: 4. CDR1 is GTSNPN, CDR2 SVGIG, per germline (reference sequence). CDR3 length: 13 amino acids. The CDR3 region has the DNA TGTGCCTCCTCGGGGGGTAGCACAGATACGCAGTATTTT. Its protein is CASSGGSTDTQYF.

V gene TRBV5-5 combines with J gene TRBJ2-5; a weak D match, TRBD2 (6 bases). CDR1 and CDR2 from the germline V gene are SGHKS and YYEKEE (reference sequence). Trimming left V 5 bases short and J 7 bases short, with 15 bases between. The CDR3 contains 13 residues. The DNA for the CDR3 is TGTGCCAGCAGTGATACGGACGGGGGGACCCAGTACTTC. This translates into CASSDTDGGTQYF.

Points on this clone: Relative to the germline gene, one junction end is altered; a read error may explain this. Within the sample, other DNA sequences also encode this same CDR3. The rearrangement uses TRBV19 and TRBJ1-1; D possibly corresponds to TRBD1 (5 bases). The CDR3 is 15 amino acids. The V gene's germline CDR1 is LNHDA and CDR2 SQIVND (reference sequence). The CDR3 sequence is CASSIGQGSFTEAFF. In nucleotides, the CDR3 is TGCGCCAGTAGTATTGGGCAGGGATCGTTCACTGAAGCTTTCTTT.

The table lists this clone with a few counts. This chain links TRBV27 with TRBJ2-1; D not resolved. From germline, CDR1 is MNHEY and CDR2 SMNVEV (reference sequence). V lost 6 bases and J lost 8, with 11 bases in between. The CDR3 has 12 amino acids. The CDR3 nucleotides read TGTGCCAGCAGCCGTAGACAAGATGAGCAGTTCTTC. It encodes CASSRRQDEQFF.

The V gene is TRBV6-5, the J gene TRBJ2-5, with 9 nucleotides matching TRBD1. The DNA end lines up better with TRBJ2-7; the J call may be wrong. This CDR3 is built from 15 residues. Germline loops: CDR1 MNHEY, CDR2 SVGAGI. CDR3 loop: CASSSPGQGIYEQYF. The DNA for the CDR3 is TGTGCCAGCAGTTCCCCGGGACAGGGTATCTACGAGCAGTACTTC.

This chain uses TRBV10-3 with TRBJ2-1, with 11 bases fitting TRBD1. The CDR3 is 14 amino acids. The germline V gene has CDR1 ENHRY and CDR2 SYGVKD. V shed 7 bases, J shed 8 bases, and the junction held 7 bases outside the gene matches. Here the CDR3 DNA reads TGTGCCATCACTGGGGGGACAGGGGGAGATGAGCAGTTCTTC. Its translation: CAITGGTGGDEQFF.

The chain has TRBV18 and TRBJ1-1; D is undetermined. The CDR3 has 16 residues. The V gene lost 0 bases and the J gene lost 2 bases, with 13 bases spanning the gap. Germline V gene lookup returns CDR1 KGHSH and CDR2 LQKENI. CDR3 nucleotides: TGTGCCAGCTCACCACCTCCCCAGGAGGGTAACACTGAAGCTTTCTTT. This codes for CASSPPPQEGNTEAFF. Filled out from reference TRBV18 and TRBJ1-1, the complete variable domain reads NAGVMQNPRHLVRRRGQEARLRCSPMKGHSHVYWYRQLPEEGLKFMVYLQKENIIDESGMPKERFSAEFPKEGPSILRIQQVVRGDSAAYFCASSPPPQEGNTEAFFGQGTRLTVV.

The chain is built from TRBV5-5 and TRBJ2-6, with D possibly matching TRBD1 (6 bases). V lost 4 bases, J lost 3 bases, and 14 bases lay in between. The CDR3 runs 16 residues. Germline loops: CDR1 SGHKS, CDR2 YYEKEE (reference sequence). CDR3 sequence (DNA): TGTGCCAGCAGCCAACCATACAGGGATGGGGCCAACGTCCTGACTTTC. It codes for CASSQPYRDGANVLTF.

As DNA, the CDR3 is TGCGCCAGCAGCTTACCCGCGGGGGGAACAGATACGCAGTATTTT. It codes for CASSLPAGGTDTQYF. This chain connects TRBV5-1 to TRBJ2-3; 8 bases align to TRBD2. Unmatched junction bases numbered 5, after V lost 2 bases and J lost 3 bases. From germline, CDR1 is SGHRS and CDR2 YFSETQ. The CDR3 contains 15 residues.

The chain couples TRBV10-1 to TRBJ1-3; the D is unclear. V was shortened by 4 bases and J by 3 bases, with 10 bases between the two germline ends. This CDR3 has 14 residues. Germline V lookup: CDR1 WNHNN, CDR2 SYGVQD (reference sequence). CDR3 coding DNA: TGCGCCAGCAGTGTTGAGGGAAGTGGAAACACCATATATTTT. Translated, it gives CASSVEGSGNTIYF.

CDR3 nucleotide sequence: TGTGCCAGCAGTGTAAACCCTATAGCCCAAGAGACCCAGTACTTC. This gives the protein CASSVNPIAQETQYF. This sequence joins TRBV6-1 and TRBJ2-5; D call uncertain. Germline lookup yields CDR1 MNHNS and CDR2 SASEGT. Trimming cost V 4 bases and J 1 base, with 13 bases left between them. The CDR3 has 15 amino acids.

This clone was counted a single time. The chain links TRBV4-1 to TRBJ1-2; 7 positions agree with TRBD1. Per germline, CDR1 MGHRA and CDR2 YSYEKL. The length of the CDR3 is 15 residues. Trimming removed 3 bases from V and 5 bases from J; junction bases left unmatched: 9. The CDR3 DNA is TGCGCCAGCAGCCAGCCTGGGAGACAGGGATATGGCTACACCTTC. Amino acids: CASSQPGRQGYGYTF.